A selection of T cell receptor beta chains follows, all from one sample in a study of T-cell memory formation after mild COVID-19. MiXCR, applied by TCRdb to the 5' RACE reads, yields one record per CDR3 protein. This table has over 350,000 distinct CDR3 sequences, 20% to 25% appearing once. The sequenced sample consisted of PBMCs or a T cell subset sorted from them (not recorded which). Every receptor here comes from an adult woman who had mild COVID-19 (a few samples of this study predate the infection). Cell type and time point are not known. Both conserved end residues are trimmed from each CDR3. The order of the fields is V gene, CDR3 protein.

V: TRBV24-1
CDR3: ATSPGQTNTEAF

V: TRBV4-1
CDR3: ASSQEWDWSYNEQF

V: TRBV5-1
CDR3: ASSLAGQHNSPLH

V: TRBV2
CDR3: ASRAKTQY

V: TRBV25-1
CDR3: ASSQDGVAADTQY

V: TRBV20-1
CDR3: SARKGRTGYFSPLH

V: TRBV5-1
CDR3: ASSFGGRGYNEQF

V: TRBV5-5
CDR3: ASQTGTASYEQY

V: TRBV7-9
CDR3: ASSLTGDRNTEAF

V: TRBV3-1
CDR3: ASSASSSGGDTQY

V: TRBV3-1
CDR3: ASSHQRGGRYNEQF

V: TRBV27
CDR3: AGAPYELGLEEKLF

V: TRBV5-1
CDR3: ASSLGGQSSSYEQY

V: TRBV4-2
CDR3: ASSLLTGGQNIQY

V: TRBV4-1
CDR3: ASSPIRGPQH

V: TRBV5-5
CDR3: ASSLGDLPIYGYT

V: TRBV24-1
CDR3: ATSEERASYNEQF

V: TRBV29-1
CDR3: SVEGLAGAGNYNEQF

V: TRBV5-5
CDR3: ASSSVQGGTDTQY

V: TRBV24-1
CDR3: ATSDPNRSEQY

V: TRBV12-3/TRBV12-4
CDR3: AAGGDSGNTIY

V: TRBV12-3/TRBV12-4
CDR3: ASSRPTGPTEAF

V: TRBV12-5
CDR3: ASVSYNEQF

V: TRBV5-6
CDR3: ASSLDGGRTEAF

V: TRBV10-3
CDR3: AISEPGLERYEQF

V: TRBV7-2
CDR3: ASSPVKGPQH

V: TRBV7-9
CDR3: ASSSRWRTSTDTQY

V: TRBV20-1
CDR3: SAYLPPGYT

V: TRBV10-3
CDR3: ATQGGGSTGELF

V: TRBV9
CDR3: ASSVVPHVEETQY

V: TRBV7-7
CDR3: ASSPAAGFYEQY

V: TRBV15
CDR3: ATSRGNRGQEKLF